These T cell receptor beta chains were read from a single sample in a study of identical twins. TCRdb called the 5' RACE reads again in MiXCR, with one record for every CDR3 protein. The table shows around 670,000 distinct CDR3 sequences, with 5.5% to 6.5% occurring only once. The sequenced sample consisted of naive T cells sorted from blood. The receptors derive from a man between 18 and 35 years old in good health. The CDR3 runs from the conserved cysteine through the conserved F or W. D genes are given only for firm matches. Size is omitted from some rows. Given values are once, few, many or a class for expanded clones.

clone_size	v_call	j_call	d_call	cdr3_aa	cdr3_nt
NA	TRBV15	TRBJ2-5	NA	CATSRERGLQYF	TGTGCCACCAGCAGAGAGCGGGGACTCCAGTACTTC
few	TRBV6-6	TRBJ2-4	NA	CASSYPGGNIQYF	TGTGCCAGCAGTTACCCAGGGGGGAACATTCAGTACTTC
many	TRBV29-1	TRBJ2-2	NA	CSVEGRGRDTGELFF	TGCAGCGTTGAGGGCAGGGGAAGGGACACCGGGGAGCTGTTTTTT
many	TRBV4-1	TRBJ1-4	NA	CASSSRIAEKLFF	TGCGCCAGCAGCTCACGTATCGCTGAAAAACTGTTTTTT
NA	TRBV7-2	TRBJ2-1	TRBD2	CASSFRRRLAVYNEQFF	TGTGCCAGCAGCTTCCGACGTAGACTAGCCGTATACAATGAGCAGTTCTTC
many	TRBV7-9	TRBJ1-6	NA	CASSLGDFGSPLHF	TGTGCCAGCAGCTTAGGGGATTTTGGATCACCCCTCCACTTT
few	TRBV7-9	TRBJ2-3	TRBD2	CASSLREGSPDTQYF	TGTGCCAGCAGCTTGCGGGAGGGGTCCCCAGATACGCAGTATTTT
NA	TRBV19	TRBJ2-5	NA	CATNPGGAQETQYF	TGTGCCACCAATCCCGGGGGCGCACAAGAGACCCAGTACTTC
many	TRBV28	TRBJ2-1	TRBD1	CASRGDRPEQFF	TGTGCCAGCAGGGGGGACAGGCCTGAGCAGTTCTTC
few	TRBV9	TRBJ2-7	TRBD2	CASSALAGEQYF	TGTGCCAGCAGCGCTCTAGCGGGGGAGCAGTACTTC
few	TRBV24-1	TRBJ2-3	TRBD2	CATSPRTGTPGGDTQYF	TGTGCCACCAGTCCCCGGACCGGGACGCCGGGAGGGGATACGCAGTATTTT
NA	TRBV5-1	TRBJ2-5	TRBD2	CASSTRTSGRQETQYF	TGCGCCAGCAGCACGCGGACTAGCGGGAGACAAGAGACCCAGTACTTC
NA	TRBV12-3/TRBV12-4	TRBJ1-5	NA	CASSATSYQPQHF	TGTGCCAGCAGTGCGACATCATATCAGCCCCAGCATTTT
NA	TRBV5-1	TRBJ2-1	NA	CASSQIGNNEQFF	TGCGCCAGCAGCCAGATAGGAAACAATGAGCAGTTCTTC
NA	TRBV18	TRBJ2-1	NA	CASSWGSGTPDNEQFF	TGTGCCAGCTCATGGGGATCCGGGACACCTGACAATGAGCAGTTCTTC
many	TRBV6-2/TRBV6-3	TRBJ2-1	NA	CASSYVLHSYNEQFF	TGTGCCAGCAGTTACGTCCTCCACTCCTACAATGAGCAGTTCTTC
NA	TRBV2	TRBJ2-6	TRBD1	CASSVRQGGSGANVLTF	TGTGCCAGCAGTGTACGACAGGGTGGCTCTGGGGCCAACGTCCTGACTTTC